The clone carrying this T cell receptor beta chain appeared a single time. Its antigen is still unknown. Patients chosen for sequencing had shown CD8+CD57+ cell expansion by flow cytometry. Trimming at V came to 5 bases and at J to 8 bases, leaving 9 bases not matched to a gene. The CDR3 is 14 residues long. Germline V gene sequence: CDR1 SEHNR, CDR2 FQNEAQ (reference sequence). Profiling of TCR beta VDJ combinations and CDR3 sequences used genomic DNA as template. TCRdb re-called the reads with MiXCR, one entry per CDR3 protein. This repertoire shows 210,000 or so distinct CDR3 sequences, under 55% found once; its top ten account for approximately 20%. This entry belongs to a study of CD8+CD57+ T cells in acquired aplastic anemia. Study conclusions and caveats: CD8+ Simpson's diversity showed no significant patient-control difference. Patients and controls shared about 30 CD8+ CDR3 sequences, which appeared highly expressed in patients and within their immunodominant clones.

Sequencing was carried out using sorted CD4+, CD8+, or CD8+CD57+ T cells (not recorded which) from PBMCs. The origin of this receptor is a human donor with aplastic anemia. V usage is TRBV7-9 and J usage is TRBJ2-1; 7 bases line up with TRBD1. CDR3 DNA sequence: TGTGCCAGCAGCGGGGGACAGTTTTTCGATGAGCAGTTCTTC. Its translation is CASSGGQFFDEQFF.